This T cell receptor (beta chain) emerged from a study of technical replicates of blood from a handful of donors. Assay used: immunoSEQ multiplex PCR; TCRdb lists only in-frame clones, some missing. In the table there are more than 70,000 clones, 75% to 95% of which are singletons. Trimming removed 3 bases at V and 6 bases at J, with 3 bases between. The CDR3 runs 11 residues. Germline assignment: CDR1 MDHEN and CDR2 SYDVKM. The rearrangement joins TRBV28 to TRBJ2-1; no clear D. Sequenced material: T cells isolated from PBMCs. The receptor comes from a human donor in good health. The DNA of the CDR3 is TGTGCCAGCAGTTTGAGCAATGAGCAGTTCTTC. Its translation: CASSLSNEQFF.